The subject of this entry is one T cell receptor (beta chain). Its antigen is still unknown. These data are taken from a study of T cells in Graves' hyperthyroidism and ophthalmopathy. Amplification targeted TCR beta CDR3 regions from RNA transcripts. A set of HTBI primers served as the primers for a first-round RT-PCR of the TCR CDR3. TCRdb passed the multiplex PCR reads through MiXCR, listing each CDR3 protein once. The sample lists under 350,000 distinct CDR3 sequences; 20% to 25% were seen once. Overall study results and limits: Among thyroid clonotypes expanded above 0.001, most also appeared in blood. Researchers report that a 13 V-J model separated ophthalmopathy from stable hyperthyroidism.

Patients aged 18 to 65 had newly diagnosed hyperthyroidism that had lasted under 2 months. A patient was excluded if there was uncontrolled infection, other autoimmune disease, pregnancy or lactation. V was trimmed by 2 bases and J by 7 bases, leaving 6 bases between them. The CDR3 covers 12 residues. Germline V gene data show CDR1 as SGHRS and CDR2 as YFSETQ. The chain has TRBV5-1 and TRBJ2-2; D is unclear. This receptor was obtained from a woman in her 50s with Graves' hyperthyroidism. The source material was blood. CDR3 coding DNA: TGCGCCAGCAGCTTTTCTGTCGGGGAGCTGTTTTTT. This encodes CASSFSVGELFF.